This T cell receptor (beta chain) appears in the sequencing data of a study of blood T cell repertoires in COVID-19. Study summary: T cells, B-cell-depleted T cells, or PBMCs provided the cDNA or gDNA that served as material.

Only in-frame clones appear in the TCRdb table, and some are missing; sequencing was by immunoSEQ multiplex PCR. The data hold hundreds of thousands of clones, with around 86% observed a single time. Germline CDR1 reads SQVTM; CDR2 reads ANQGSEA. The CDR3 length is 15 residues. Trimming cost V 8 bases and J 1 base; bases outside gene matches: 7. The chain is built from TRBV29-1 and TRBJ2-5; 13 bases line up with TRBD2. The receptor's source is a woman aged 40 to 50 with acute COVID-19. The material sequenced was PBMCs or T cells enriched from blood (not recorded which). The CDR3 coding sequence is TGCAGCTTCCGACTAGCGGGAGGCTTCCAAGAGACCCAGTACTTC. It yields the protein CSFRLAGGFQETQYF.